The table lists the clone carrying this T cell receptor beta chain with a count of one. Only CD45RO-negative cells positively selected for CCR7 counted as naive CD8 cells, so terminally differentiated effector memory CD45RA+ cells were excluded. This specimen belongs to a study of shared clonotypes between healthy human individuals. Execution of the assay was at deep level. The repertoire was sequenced with immunoSEQ multiplex PCR; TCRdb's copy has only in-frame clones and lacks some. The sample includes some 630,000 clones, around 96% of them seen just once. J was trimmed by 4 bases and V by 5 bases; bases with no gene match: 13. The germline V gene has CDR1 PRHDT and CDR2 FYEKMQ (reference sequence). CDR3 length: 17 residues.

The source is a woman in her 30s in good health. The specimen was naive CD8+ T cells sorted from blood. V usage is TRBV13 and J usage is TRBJ2-2, with 7 bases aligning to TRBD2. Here the CDR3 reads CASSPTLGGSFTGELFF. The CDR3 region has the DNA TGTGCCAGCAGCCCCACACTGGGCGGGAGTTTCACCGGGGAGCTGTTTTTT.